The 2 T cell receptor beta chains below all came from one sample that was sequenced in a study of blood T cell repertoires in COVID-19. Assay: immunoSEQ multiplex PCR; the TCRdb copy retains only in-frame clones and omits some. This sample has under 250,000 clones, with about nine tenths found just once. The sample was peripheral blood. These receptor sequences come from a man aged 50 to 60 with COVID-19, enrolled during active disease.

In DNA, the CDR3 is TGTGCCAGCAGCTTCGGGTATAGCAATCAGCCCCAGCATTTT. Translating it yields CASSFGYSNQPQHF. The V call is TRBV7-9, the J call TRBJ1-5; D call uncertain. V dropped 3 bases and J dropped 0 bases, with 6 bases sitting between them. Per germline, CDR1 SEHNR and CDR2 FQNEAQ (reference sequence). This CDR3 region has 14 residues.

V usage is TRBV12-5 and J usage is TRBJ1-2, with 7 bases that match TRBD1. The CDR3 spans 15 residues. CDR1 is LGHNT and CDR2 is FRNRAP in the germline V gene. Trimming took 5 bases from V and 4 from J; bases not matched to a gene: 10. The CDR3 protein is CASGLDRERTYGYTF. Here the CDR3 DNA reads TGTGCTAGTGGTCTCGACAGGGAGAGGACCTATGGCTACACCTTC.